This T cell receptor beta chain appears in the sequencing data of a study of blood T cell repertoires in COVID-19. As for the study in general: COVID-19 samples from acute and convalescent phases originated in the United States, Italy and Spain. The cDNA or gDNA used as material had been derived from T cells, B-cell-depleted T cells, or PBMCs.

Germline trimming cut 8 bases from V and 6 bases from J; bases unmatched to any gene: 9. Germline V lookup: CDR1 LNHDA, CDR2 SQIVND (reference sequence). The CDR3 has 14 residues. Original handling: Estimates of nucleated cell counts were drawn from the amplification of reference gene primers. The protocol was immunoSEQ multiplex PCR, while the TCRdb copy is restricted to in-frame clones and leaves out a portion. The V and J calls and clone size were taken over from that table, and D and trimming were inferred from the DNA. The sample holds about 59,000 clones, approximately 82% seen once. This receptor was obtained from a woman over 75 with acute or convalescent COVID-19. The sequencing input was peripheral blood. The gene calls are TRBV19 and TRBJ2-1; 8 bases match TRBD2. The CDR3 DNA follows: TGTGCCAGTCGGGGGACTAGTTATTTCAATGAGCAGTTCTTC. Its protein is CASRGTSYFNEQFF. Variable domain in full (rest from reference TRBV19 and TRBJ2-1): DGGITQSPKYLFRKEGQNVTLSCEQNLNHDAMYWYRQDPGQGLRLIYYSQIVNDFQKGDIAEGYSVSREKKESFPLTVTSAQKNPTAFYLCASRGTSYFNEQFFGPGTRLTVL.